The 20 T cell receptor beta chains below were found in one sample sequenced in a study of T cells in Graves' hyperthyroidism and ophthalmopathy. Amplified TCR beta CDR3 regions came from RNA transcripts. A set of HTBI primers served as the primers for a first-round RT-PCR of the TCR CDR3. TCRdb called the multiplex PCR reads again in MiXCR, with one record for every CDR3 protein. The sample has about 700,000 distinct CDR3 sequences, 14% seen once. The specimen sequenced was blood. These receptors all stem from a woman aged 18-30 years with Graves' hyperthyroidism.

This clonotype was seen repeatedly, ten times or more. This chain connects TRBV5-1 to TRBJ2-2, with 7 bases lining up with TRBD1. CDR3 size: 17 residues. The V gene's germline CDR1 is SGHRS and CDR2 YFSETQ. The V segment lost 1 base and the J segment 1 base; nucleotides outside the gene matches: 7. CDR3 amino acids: CASSLRDRYLNTGELFF. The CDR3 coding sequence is TGCGCCAGCAGCTTGAGGGACAGATACTTGAACACCGGGGAGCTGTTTTTT. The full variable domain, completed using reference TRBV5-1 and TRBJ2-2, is KAGVTQTPRYLIKTRGQQVTLSCSPISGHRSVSWYQQTPGQGLQFLFEYFSETQRNKGNFPGRFSGRQFSNSRSEMNVSTLELGDSALYLCASSLRDRYLNTGELFFGEGSRLTVL.

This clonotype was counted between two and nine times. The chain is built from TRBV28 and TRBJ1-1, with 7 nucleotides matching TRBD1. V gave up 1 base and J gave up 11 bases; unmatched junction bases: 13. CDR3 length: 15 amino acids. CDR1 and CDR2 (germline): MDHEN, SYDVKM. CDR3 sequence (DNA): TGTGCCAGCAGTTTATATCGGCAGGGGGTGAACGGGGCTTTCTTT. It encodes CASSLYRQGVNGAFF.

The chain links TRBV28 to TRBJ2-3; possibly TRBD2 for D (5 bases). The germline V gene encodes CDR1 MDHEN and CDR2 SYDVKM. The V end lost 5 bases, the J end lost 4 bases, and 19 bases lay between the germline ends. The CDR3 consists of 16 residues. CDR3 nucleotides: TGTGCCAGCAGTGGAGGACCTCTACTCGGGGCAGATACGCAGTATTTT. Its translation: CASSGGPLLGADTQYF.

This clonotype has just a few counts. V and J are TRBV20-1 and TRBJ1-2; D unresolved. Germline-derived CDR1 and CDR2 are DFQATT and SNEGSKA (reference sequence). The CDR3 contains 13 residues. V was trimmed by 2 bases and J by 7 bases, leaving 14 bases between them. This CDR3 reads CSARFGARSGYTF. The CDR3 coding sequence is TGCAGTGCTAGATTCGGCGCTCGATCTGGCTACACCTTC.

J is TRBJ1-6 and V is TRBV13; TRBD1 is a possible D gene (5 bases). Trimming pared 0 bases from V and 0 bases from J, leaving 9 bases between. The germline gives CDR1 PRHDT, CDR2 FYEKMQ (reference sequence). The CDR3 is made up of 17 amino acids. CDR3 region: CASSLGTESSYNSPLHF. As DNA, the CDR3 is TGTGCCAGCAGCTTAGGGACAGAAAGCTCCTATAATTCACCCCTCCACTTT.

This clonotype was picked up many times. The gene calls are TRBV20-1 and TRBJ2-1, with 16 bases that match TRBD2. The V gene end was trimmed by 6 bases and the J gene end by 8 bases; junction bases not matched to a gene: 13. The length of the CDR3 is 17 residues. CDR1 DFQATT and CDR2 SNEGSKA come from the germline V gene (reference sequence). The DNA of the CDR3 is TGCAGTGCCAGTGGGACTAGCGGGAGGGCCTTGATGGATGAGCAGTTCTTC. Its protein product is CSASGTSGRALMDEQFF.

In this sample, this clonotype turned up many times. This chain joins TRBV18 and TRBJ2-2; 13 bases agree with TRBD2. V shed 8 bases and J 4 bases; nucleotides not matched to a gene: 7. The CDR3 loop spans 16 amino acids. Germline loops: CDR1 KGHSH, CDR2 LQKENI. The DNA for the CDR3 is TGTGCCAGCAGTCCTGGACTAGCGGGAGTCACCGGGGAGCTGTTTTTT. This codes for CASSPGLAGVTGELFF.

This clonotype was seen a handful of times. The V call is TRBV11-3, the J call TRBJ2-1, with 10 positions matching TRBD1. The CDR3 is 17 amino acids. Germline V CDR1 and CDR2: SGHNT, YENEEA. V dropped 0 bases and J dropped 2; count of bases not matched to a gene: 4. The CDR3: CASSLDRDRGPYNEQFF. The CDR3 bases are TGTGCCAGCAGCTTAGACCGGGACAGGGGCCCCTACAATGAGCAGTTCTTC.

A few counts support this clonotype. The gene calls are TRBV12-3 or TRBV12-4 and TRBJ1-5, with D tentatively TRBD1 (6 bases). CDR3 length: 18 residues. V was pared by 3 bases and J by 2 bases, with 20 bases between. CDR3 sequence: CASSFGGNPVRGNQPQHF. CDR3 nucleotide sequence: TGTGCCAGCAGTTTTGGGGGCAACCCAGTCCGTGGCAATCAGCCCCAGCATTTT.

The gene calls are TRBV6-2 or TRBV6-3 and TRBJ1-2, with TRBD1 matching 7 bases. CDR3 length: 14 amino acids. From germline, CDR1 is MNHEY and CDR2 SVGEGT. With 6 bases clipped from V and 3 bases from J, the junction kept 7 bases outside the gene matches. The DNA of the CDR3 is TGTGCCAGCAGCTCATCCGGGACAGACTATGGCTACACCTTC. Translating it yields CASSSSGTDYGYTF.

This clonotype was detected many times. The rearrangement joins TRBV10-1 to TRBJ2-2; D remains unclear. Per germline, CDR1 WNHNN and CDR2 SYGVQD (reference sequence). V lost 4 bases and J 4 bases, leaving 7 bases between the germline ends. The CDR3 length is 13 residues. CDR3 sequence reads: CASSAVPTGELFF. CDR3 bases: TGCGCCAGCAGTGCGGTACCCACCGGGGAGCTGTTTTTT.

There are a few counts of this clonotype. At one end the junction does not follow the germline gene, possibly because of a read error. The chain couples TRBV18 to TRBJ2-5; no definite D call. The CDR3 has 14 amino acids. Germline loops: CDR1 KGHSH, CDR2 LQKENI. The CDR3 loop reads CANSPQLAQETQYF. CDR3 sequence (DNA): TGTGCCAACTCACCACAGCTTGCTCAAGAGACCCAGTACTTC.

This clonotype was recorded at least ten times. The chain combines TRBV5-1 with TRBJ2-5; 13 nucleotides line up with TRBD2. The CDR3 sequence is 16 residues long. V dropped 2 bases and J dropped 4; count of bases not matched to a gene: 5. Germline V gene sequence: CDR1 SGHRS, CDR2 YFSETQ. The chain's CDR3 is CASSFTSGRAGETQYF. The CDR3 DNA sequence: TGCGCCAGCAGCTTCACTAGCGGGAGGGCAGGAGAGACCCAGTACTTC.

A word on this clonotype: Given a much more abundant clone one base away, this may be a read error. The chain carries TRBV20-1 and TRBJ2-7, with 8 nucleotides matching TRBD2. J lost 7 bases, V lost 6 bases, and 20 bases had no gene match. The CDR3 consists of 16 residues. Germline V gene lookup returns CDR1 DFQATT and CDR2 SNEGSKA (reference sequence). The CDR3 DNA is TGCAGTGCCAAACACGGCTCGGGACTAGTATACGTTGAGCAGTACTTC. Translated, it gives CSAKHGSGLVYVEQYF.

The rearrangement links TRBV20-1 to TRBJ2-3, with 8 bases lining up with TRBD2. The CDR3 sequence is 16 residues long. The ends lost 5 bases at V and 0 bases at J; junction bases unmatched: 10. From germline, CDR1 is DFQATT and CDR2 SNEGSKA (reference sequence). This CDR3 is CSAPDRLARSTDTQYF. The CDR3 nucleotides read TGCAGTGCTCCGGATCGACTAGCGCGTAGCACAGATACGCAGTATTTT.

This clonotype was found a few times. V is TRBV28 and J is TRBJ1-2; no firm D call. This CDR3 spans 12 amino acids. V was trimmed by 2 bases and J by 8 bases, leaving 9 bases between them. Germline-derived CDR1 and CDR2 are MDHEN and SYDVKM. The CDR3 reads CASSLAPRGYTF. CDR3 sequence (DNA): TGTGCCAGCAGTTTAGCCCCCAGGGGCTACACCTTC.

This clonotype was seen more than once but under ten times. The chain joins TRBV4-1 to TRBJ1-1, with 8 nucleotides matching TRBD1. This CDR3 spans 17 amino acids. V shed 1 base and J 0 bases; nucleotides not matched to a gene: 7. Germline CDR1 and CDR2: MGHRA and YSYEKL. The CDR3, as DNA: TGCGCCAGCAGCCAAGGAAGACAGGGGCGTCTGAACACTGAAGCTTTCTTT. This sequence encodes CASSQGRQGRLNTEAFF.

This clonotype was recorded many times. The chain's CDR3 is CSAIGTSGRAWEQFF. Written as DNA, the CDR3 is TGCAGTGCTATTGGGACTAGCGGGAGGGCCTGGGAGCAGTTCTTC. This chain links TRBV20-1 with TRBJ2-1, with 16 bases that match TRBD2. J lost 10 bases, V lost 4 bases, and 7 bases had no gene match. CDR1 and CDR2 from the germline V gene are DFQATT and SNEGSKA (reference sequence). This CDR3 spans 15 amino acids.

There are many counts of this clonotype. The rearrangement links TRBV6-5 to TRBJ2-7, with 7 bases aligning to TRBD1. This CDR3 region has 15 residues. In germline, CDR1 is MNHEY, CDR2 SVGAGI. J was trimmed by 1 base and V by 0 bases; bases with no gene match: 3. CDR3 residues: CASSYSGRGSYEQYF. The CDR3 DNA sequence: TGTGCCAGCAGTTACTCGGGCAGGGGGTCCTACGAGCAGTACTTC.

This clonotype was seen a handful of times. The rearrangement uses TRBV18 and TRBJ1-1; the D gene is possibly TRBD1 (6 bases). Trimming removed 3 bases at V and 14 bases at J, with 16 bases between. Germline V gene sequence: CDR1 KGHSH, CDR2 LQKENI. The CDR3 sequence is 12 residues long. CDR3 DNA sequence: TGTGCCAGCTCACCGGGCCGGGACAAGTGGTTCTTT. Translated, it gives CASSPGRDKWFF.